The rows below give T cell receptor beta chains drawn from one sample of a study of blood T cell repertoires in COVID-19. Using immunoSEQ multiplex PCR, the repertoire was profiled, and TCRdb retains in-frame clones only, with some absent. The data contain fewer than 120,000 clones, approximately 65% of them seen just once; the ten biggest clones take up roughly 7.5%. The sequenced material came from peripheral blood. Source of these receptors: a woman aged 60-75 years with acute or convalescent COVID-19. The CDR3 runs from the conserved cysteine through the conserved F or W. A D gene is named only where the DNA matches it firmly. Expanded clones get a size class; other rows say once, few or many, or leave the size out.

CASSTQTGNYGYTF	TGTGCCAGCAGTACCCAGACAGGGAACTATGGCTACACCTTC	NA	TRBJ1-2	TRBD1	TRBV6-5
CASSRVSGNTIYF	TGTGCCAGCAGTAGAGTCTCTGGAAACACCATATATTTT	NA	TRBJ1-3	NA	TRBV7-2
CASSITAGGRDGYTF	TGTGCCAGTAGTATCACGGCAGGGGGCCGGGATGGCTACACCTTC	NA	TRBJ1-2	TRBD1	TRBV19
CAWSLMGGLFRLGTEAFF	TGTGCCTGGAGCCTAATGGGGGGACTATTCAGGCTGGGCACTGAAGCTTTCTTT	few	TRBJ1-1	NA	TRBV30
CASSLRQTSYGYTF	TGTGCCAGCAGCCTAAGGCAGACAAGCTATGGCTACACCTTC	NA	TRBJ1-2	NA	TRBV5-6
CAWRPAGVLVGGYTF	TGTGCCTGGAGGCCCGCAGGGGTATTGGTGGGAGGCTACACCTTC	NA	TRBJ1-2	NA	TRBV30
CASKVGGAFTGELFF	TGTGCCAGCAAAGTCGGGGGGGCTTTCACCGGGGAGCTGTTTTTT	many	TRBJ2-2	TRBD2	TRBV5-4
CASSPQSPVGRDRPLSGNTIYF	TGTGCCAGCTCACCTCAGAGCCCCGTTGGTAGAGACAGGCCCCTGTCTGGAAACACCATATATTTT	NA	TRBJ1-3	NA	TRBV18
CASSIEGYNQPQHF	TGTGCCAGTAGTATAGAGGGCTACAATCAGCCCCAGCATTTT	NA	TRBJ1-5	NA	TRBV19
CASSARTVYNEQFF	TGTGCCAGCAGCGCACGGACAGTATACAATGAGCAGTTCTTC	NA	TRBJ2-1	NA	TRBV7-8
CASSSGQFYRYTF	TGTGCCAGCAGCTCGGGACAGTTCTATCGCTACACCTTC	many	TRBJ1-2	TRBD1	TRBV5-5
CASSDDRGSGGYTF	TGTGCCAGCAGTGACGACAGGGGAAGTGGAGGCTACACCTTC	many	TRBJ1-2	TRBD1	TRBV2
CACKLQMNTEAFF	TGTGCCTGTAAACTTCAAATGAACACTGAAGCTTTCTTT	NA	TRBJ1-1	NA	TRBV30
CASSSPGQGNEKLFF	TGTGCCAGCAGCTCGCCGGGACAGGGTAATGAAAAACTGTTTTTT	NA	TRBJ1-4	TRBD1	TRBV5-4
CASSLVRGTSYGYTF	TGTGCCAGCAGCTTGGTTCGGGGAACGAGCTATGGCTACACCTTC	NA	TRBJ1-2	NA	TRBV5-8
CASSQLIRQGNYGYTF	TGTGCCAGCAGCCAACTAATAAGACAGGGGAACTATGGCTACACCTTC	NA	TRBJ1-2	TRBD1	TRBV3-1/TRBV3-2
CASSNRANTEAFF	TGTGCCAGCAGCAACAGGGCGAACACTGAAGCTTTCTTT	many	TRBJ1-1	NA	TRBV3-1/TRBV3-2
CASRWGGNYGYTF	TGTGCCAGCAGATGGGGGGGGAACTATGGCTACACCTTC	few	TRBJ1-2	NA	TRBV28
CASSGTAQRRETQYF	TGTGCCAGTAGTGGTACCGCCCAACGCCGGGAGACCCAGTACTTC	NA	TRBJ2-5	NA	TRBV19